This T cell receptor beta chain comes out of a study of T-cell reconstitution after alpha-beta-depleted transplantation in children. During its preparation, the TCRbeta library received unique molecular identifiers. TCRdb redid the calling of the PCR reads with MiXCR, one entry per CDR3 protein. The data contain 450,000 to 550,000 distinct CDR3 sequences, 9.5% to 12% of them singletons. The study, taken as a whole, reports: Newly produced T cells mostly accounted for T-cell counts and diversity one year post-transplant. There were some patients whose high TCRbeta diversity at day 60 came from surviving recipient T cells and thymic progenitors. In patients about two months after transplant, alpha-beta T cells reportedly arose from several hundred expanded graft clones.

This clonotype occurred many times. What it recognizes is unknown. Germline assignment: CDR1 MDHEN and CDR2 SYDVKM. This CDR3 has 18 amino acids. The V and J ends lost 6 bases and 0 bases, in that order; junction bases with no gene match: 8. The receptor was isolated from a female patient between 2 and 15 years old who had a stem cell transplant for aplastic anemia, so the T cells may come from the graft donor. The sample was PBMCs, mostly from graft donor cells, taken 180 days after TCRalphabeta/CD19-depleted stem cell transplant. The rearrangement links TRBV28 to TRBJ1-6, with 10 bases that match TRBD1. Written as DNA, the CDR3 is TGTGCCAGCAGAAAAGGACAGGGGGGATCCTCCTATAATTCACCCCTCCACTTT. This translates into CASRKGQGGSSYNSPLHF.